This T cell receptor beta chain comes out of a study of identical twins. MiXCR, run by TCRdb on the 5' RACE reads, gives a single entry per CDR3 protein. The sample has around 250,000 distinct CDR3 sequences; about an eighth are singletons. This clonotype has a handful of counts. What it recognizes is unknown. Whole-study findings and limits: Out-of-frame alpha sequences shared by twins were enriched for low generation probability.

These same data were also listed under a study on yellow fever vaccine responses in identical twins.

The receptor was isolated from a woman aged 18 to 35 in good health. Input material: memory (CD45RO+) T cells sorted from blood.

CDR3 bases: TGCAGCGTTGAATCCCTATATGGCTACACCTTC. As protein: CSVESLYGYTF. The V call is TRBV29-1, the J call TRBJ1-2, with D unclear. Trimming shortened V by 2 bases and J by 5 bases, and 6 bases separated the two germline ends. Germline V CDR1 and CDR2: SQVTM, ANQGSEA. The CDR3 covers 11 residues.